This entry lists 21 T cell receptor beta chains sequenced from one sample in a study of shared clonotypes between healthy human individuals. Profiled with immunoSEQ multiplex PCR; TCRdb holds only in-frame clones, not every one. This table holds more than 1,200,000 clones, approximately 98.5% found once. Sequencing was carried out using naive CD4+ T cells sorted from blood. Subset defined: CD45RA+ positively selected. The receptors come from a man aged 25-45 years in good health.

V is TRBV30 and J is TRBJ2-7; D tentatively fits TRBD1 or TRBD2 (5 bases each). From germline, CDR1 is GTSNPN and CDR2 SVGIG (reference sequence). The CDR3 covers 16 residues. Between the trimmed V and J ends, which lost 2 bases and 2 bases, there was a span of 19 bases. The CDR3 nucleotides read TGTGCCTGGAGTCTCAAGAGGGACGGGATGACCTACGAGCAGTACTTC. This codes for CAWSLKRDGMTYEQYF. Full variable domain (rest looked up from reference TRBV30 and TRBJ2-7): SQTIHQWPATLVQPVGSPLSLECTVEGTSNPNLYWYRQAAGRGLQLLFYSVGIGQISSEVPQNLSASRPQDRQFILSSKKLLLSDSGFYLCAWSLKRDGMTYEQYFGPGTRLTVT.

This chain connects TRBV28 to TRBJ2-6; 9 positions agree with TRBD2. Germline values: CDR1 MDHEN, CDR2 SYDVKM. V was clipped by 5 bases and J by 0 bases; unmatched bases: 8. The length of the CDR3 is 18 residues. The CDR3: CASSQAGGHSSGANVLTF. The CDR3 region has the DNA TGTGCCAGCAGTCAGGCGGGGGGGCACAGCTCTGGGGCCAACGTCCTGACTTTC.

The rearrangement uses TRBV11-3 and TRBJ2-7, with TRBD2 matching over 7 bases. The CDR3 consists of 13 residues. Per the germline V gene, CDR1 is SGHNT and CDR2 is YENEEA. After removal of 5 bases from V and 2 bases from J, the junction contained 3 bases not matched to a gene. The CDR3 spells CASSPGRAYEQYF. In nucleotides, the CDR3 is TGTGCCAGCAGCCCAGGGAGGGCCTACGAGCAGTACTTC.

This chain uses TRBV11-3 with TRBJ2-7; perhaps TRBD1 as D (6 bases). V lost 5 bases, J lost 1 base, and 9 bases lay in between. This CDR3 contains 13 residues. CDR1 and CDR2 (germline): SGHNT, YENEEA. The CDR3 region is CASSPTGSYEQYF. The CDR3 bases are TGTGCCAGCAGCCCAACAGGGTCCTACGAGCAGTACTTC.

Regarding this clone: Other DNA sequences of this sample code for an identical CDR3. The chain carries TRBV7-9 and TRBJ2-1, with D uncertain. The CDR3 has 10 residues. Germline V gives CDR1 SEHNR, CDR2 FQNEAQ (reference sequence). With 7 bases removed from V and 10 bases from J, the gap between germline ends came to 8 bases. CDR3 DNA: TGTGCCAGCACCCCGATAGAGCAGTTCTTC. It specifies CASTPIEQFF.

V and J are TRBV6-1 and TRBJ2-7; 9 nucleotides align to TRBD1. The CDR3 has 17 amino acids. Germline CDR1 and CDR2: MNHNS and SASEGT. V was pared by 3 bases and J by 1 base, with 10 bases of the junction left unmatched. CDR3 coding DNA: TGTGCCAGCAGTGAGAGAATTGTTGGGACAGGGTCCTACGAGCAGTACTTC. Its translation: CASSERIVGTGSYEQYF.

The chain is built from TRBV11-2 and TRBJ2-2; 8 positions agree with TRBD2. Germline-derived CDR1 and CDR2 are SGHAT and FQNNGV. This CDR3 has 19 amino acids. Trimming removed 5 bases from V and 5 bases from J; junction bases left unmatched: 19. CDR3 nucleotides: TGTGCCAGCAGCCTCCGGGGTTTGGGGAGCGGGAGAGATACCGGGGAGCTGTTTTTT. Encoded protein: CASSLRGLGSGRDTGELFF.

The V call is TRBV6-5, the J call TRBJ2-1, with 7 bases lining up with TRBD2. Losses at the gene ends were 2 bases for V and 1 base for J; bases not matched to a gene: 5. This CDR3 has 16 residues. CDR1 is MNHEY and CDR2 is SVGAGI in the germline V gene. The CDR3 bases are TGTGCCAGCAGTTACGGTCCGCGGGAGTCCTACAATGAGCAGTTCTTC. It encodes CASSYGPRESYNEQFF.

V is TRBV29-1 and J is TRBJ2-3, with 11 positions matching TRBD2. This CDR3 has 15 residues. J was trimmed by 0 bases and V by 6 bases; bases with no gene match: 5. CDR1 and CDR2 (germline): SQVTM, ANQGSEA. CDR3 coding DNA: TGCAGCGTCCTGACTAGCGGGGTTAGCACAGATACGCAGTATTTT. Its protein product is CSVLTSGVSTDTQYF.

The chain carries TRBV5-1 and TRBJ2-3, with a tentative D call TRBD2 (7 bases). CDR1 SGHRS and CDR2 YFSETQ come from the germline V gene. With 0 bases removed from V and 4 bases from J, the gap between germline ends came to 15 bases. The CDR3 loop spans 16 amino acids. The CDR3 DNA sequence: TGCGCCAGCAGCTTGGAGGCGCGGGGGCTGGCAGATACGCAGTATTTT. It encodes CASSLEARGLADTQYF.

The chain couples TRBV10-1 to TRBJ2-7, with 7 bases aligning to TRBD1. The junction had 9 bases not matched to a gene; V was cut back by 4 bases and J by 6 bases. This CDR3 spans 14 amino acids. Germline CDR1 reads WNHNN; CDR2 reads SYGVQD (reference sequence). CDR3 region: CASSATGPVGEQYF. The CDR3 DNA is TGCGCCAGCAGTGCGACAGGGCCAGTTGGCGAGCAGTACTTC.

The chain is built from TRBV11-2 and TRBJ2-7; 9 nucleotides line up with TRBD1. The CDR3 has 12 residues. V was pared by 6 bases and J by 9 bases, with 6 bases of the junction left unmatched. CDR1 is SGHAT, CDR2 FQNNGV, per germline. CDR3 sequence reads: CASRPGTGRQYF. CDR3 coding DNA: TGTGCCAGCAGACCCGGGACAGGGAGGCAGTACTTC.

The chain links TRBV19 to TRBJ1-2; the D is unclear. V lost 4 bases and J lost 0, with 9 bases in between. The CDR3 runs to 14 residues. Germline V gene lookup returns CDR1 LNHDA and CDR2 SQIVND (reference sequence). This CDR3 is CASSKTAPNYGYTF. CDR3 DNA: TGTGCCAGTAGTAAGACCGCGCCTAACTATGGCTACACCTTC. Based on the CDR3 plus reference TRBV19 and TRBJ1-2, the full variable domain is DGGITQSPKYLFRKEGQNVTLSCEQNLNHDAMYWYRQDPGQGLRLIYYSQIVNDFQKGDIAEGYSVSREKKESFPLTVTSAQKNPTAFYLCASSKTAPNYGYTFGSGTRLTVV.

This rearrangement joins TRBV7-2 to TRBJ2-3, with TRBD2 matching 7 bases. This CDR3 contains 15 residues. The V gene's germline CDR1 is SGHTA and CDR2 FQGNSA. V shed 4 bases, J shed 8 bases, and the junction held 12 bases outside the gene matches. CDR3: CASSSEGGLWGTQYF. CDR3 bases: TGTGCCAGCAGCTCGGAGGGAGGGCTTTGGGGTACGCAGTATTTT. The whole variable domain, remainder taken from reference TRBV7-2 and TRBJ2-3, is GAGVSQSPSNKVTEKGKDVELRCDPISGHTALYWYRQSLGQGLEFLIYFQGNSAPDKSGLPSDRFSAERTGGSVSTLTIQRTQQEDSAVYLCASSSEGGLWGTQYFGPGTRLTVL.

V usage is TRBV11-3 and J usage is TRBJ2-7; D gene unclear. Germline V gene lookup returns CDR1 SGHNT and CDR2 YENEEA. The CDR3 loop spans 11 amino acids. V was clipped by 6 bases and J by 9 bases, with 12 bases between them. This CDR3 is CASSWVPRQYF. The DNA for the CDR3 is TGTGCCAGCAGTTGGGTGCCACGGCAGTACTTC.

The rearrangement joins TRBV6-5 to TRBJ2-2; tentatively, D is TRBD1 or TRBD2 (6 bases each). Germline CDR1 MNHEY, CDR2 SVGAGI. The CDR3 totals 15 residues. V lost 2 bases and J 1 base, leaving 8 bases between the germline ends. CDR3 in DNA: TGTGCCAGCAGTTACGGGGGGCAGAACACCGGGGAGCTGTTTTTT. It specifies CASSYGGQNTGELFF.

The V gene is TRBV5-1, the J gene TRBJ2-2; perhaps TRBD2 as D (6 bases). Trimming left V 3 bases short and J 2 bases short, with 8 bases between. Germline assignment: CDR1 SGHRS and CDR2 YFSETQ. The CDR3 spans 14 residues. This CDR3 reads CASSWDFNTGELFF. DNA of the CDR3: TGCGCCAGCAGCTGGGACTTCAACACCGGGGAGCTGTTTTTT.

This chain connects TRBV5-1 to TRBJ2-3; possibly TRBD2 for D (5 bases). CDR1 and CDR2 from the germline V gene are SGHRS and YFSETQ. This CDR3 has 17 residues. Trimming cost V 3 bases and J 2 bases, with 19 bases left between them. CDR3 coding DNA: TGCGCCAGCAGCTCGGGGATGGCCGACTTATACACAGATACGCAGTATTTT. Its protein product is CASSSGMADLYTDTQYF.

This clone was observed once. The chain has TRBV6-6 and TRBJ2-7; D is ambiguous. Germline assignment: CDR1 MNHNY and CDR2 SVGAGI (reference sequence). Deletions cut 3 bases from V and 3 bases from J, with 6 bases between. The CDR3 runs 12 residues. CDR3 bases: TGTGCCAGCAGTTATACGGGCTACGAGCAGTACTTC. Amino acids: CASSYTGYEQYF.

The V gene is TRBV5-1, the J gene TRBJ1-1, with unresolved D. V lost 2 bases to trimming and J lost 4 bases, with 15 bases between them. The germline gives CDR1 SGHRS, CDR2 YFSETQ. This CDR3 has 15 residues. As DNA, the CDR3 is TGCGCCAGCAGCTTCAGCCAGGCCCGGGGCACTGAAGCTTTCTTT. Translating it yields CASSFSQARGTEAFF.

The genes are TRBV14 and TRBJ1-1; D is unresolved. Germline V gene lookup returns CDR1 SGHDN and CDR2 FVKESK. With 3 bases removed from V and 6 bases from J, the gap between germline ends came to 17 bases. The CDR3 has 15 amino acids. The CDR3 spells CASSQHGSITPEAFF. The CDR3, as DNA: TGTGCCAGCAGCCAGCACGGGTCAATCACCCCTGAAGCTTTCTTT.